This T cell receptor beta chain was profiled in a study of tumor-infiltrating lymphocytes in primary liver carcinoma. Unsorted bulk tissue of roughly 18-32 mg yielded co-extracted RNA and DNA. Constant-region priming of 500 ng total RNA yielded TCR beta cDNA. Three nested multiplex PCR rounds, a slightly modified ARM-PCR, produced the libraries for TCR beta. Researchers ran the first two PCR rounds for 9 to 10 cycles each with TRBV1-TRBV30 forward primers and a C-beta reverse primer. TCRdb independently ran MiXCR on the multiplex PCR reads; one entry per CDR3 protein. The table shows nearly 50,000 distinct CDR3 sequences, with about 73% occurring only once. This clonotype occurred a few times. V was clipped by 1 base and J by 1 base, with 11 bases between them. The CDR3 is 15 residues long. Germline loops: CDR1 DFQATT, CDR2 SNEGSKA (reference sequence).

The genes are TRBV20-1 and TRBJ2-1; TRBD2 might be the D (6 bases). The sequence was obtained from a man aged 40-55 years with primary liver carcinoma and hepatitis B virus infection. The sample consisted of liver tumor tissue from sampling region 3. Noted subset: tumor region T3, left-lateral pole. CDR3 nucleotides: TGCAGTGCTAGAGTTAGCGGACCTTCCTACAATGAGCAGTTCTTC. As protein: CSARVSGPSYNEQFF.